This entry lists 20 T cell receptor beta chains sequenced from one sample in a study of cytomegalovirus exposure and HLA in healthy donors. Libraries were prepared by immunoSEQ multiplex PCR; TCRdb keeps only in-frame clonotypes and omits some of them. The sample has hundreds of thousands of clones, approximately 90% seen once. Sequencing was carried out using PBMCs. Receptors originate from a woman aged 18-29 years in good health and CMV-seronegative.

This clone has just one count. CDR3 residues: CASSLSQGEHSPLHF. CDR3 bases: TGTGCCAGCAGCTTGTCACAGGGGGAACATTCACCCCTCCACTTT. The rearrangement links TRBV5-4 to TRBJ1-6; 8 bases match TRBD1. Germline V lookup: CDR1 SGHNT, CDR2 YYREEE (reference sequence). The CDR3 sequence is 15 residues long. Trimming cost V 1 base and J 8 bases; bases outside gene matches: 5.

Only a few counts were recorded for this clone. J is TRBJ2-7 and V is TRBV6-1; 12 bases fit TRBD2. The germline V gene encodes CDR1 MNHNS and CDR2 SASEGT. V dropped 4 bases and J dropped 5; count of bases not matched to a gene: 12. The CDR3 is 17 amino acids. CDR3 nucleotide sequence: TGTGCCAGCAGTGCAAAAGCCCGGACTAGCGGGATCGACGAGCAGTACTTC. Amino acid sequence: CASSAKARTSGIDEQYF.

This chain uses TRBV2 with TRBJ1-2, with D perhaps matching TRBD1 (5 bases). The CDR3 has 13 residues. V lost 11 bases and J 0 bases, leaving 13 bases between the germline ends. Germline V gene data show CDR1 as SNHLY and CDR2 as FYNNEI. CDR3 protein: CAGGDPSNYGYTF. The CDR3 nucleotides are TGTGCCGGGGGGGACCCATCTAACTATGGCTACACCTTC.

The CDR3 sequence is CASSTPGTGELFF. CDR3 DNA sequence: TGTGCCAGTAGCACACCAGGAACCGGGGAGCTGTTTTTT. The chain is built from TRBV19 and TRBJ2-2; no clear D gene. Trimming stripped 6 bases from V and 5 bases from J, with 10 bases between. This CDR3 spans 13 amino acids. CDR1 and CDR2 from the germline V gene are LNHDA and SQIVND (reference sequence).

This clone is a singleton in its sample. V gene TRBV29-1 combines with J gene TRBJ1-2, with D unclear. Germline CDR1 reads SQVTM; CDR2 reads ANQGSEA. The CDR3 covers 13 residues. Trimming left V 3 bases short and J 7 bases short, with 15 bases between. As DNA, the CDR3 is TGCAGCGTTGAGGGTGCCTTCGCGGGTGGCTACACCTTC. This translates into CSVEGAFAGGYTF.

V and J are TRBV29-1 and TRBJ2-7, with TRBD1 matching over 9 bases. Germline V gives CDR1 SQVTM, CDR2 ANQGSEA. The CDR3 runs 12 residues. Trimming at V came to 7 bases and at J to 3 bases, leaving 4 bases not matched to a gene. The DNA for the CDR3 is TGCAGCGCAGGACAGGGGTTCTACGAGCAGTACTTC. This translates into CSAGQGFYEQYF.

The chain carries TRBV5-1 and TRBJ1-3; possible D gene TRBD1, 6 bases. CDR1 is SGHRS, CDR2 YFSETQ, per germline. V gave up 8 bases and J gave up 4 bases, with 16 bases separating them. The CDR3 spans 14 residues. CDR3 sequence reads: CASPWWTAGNTIYF. The CDR3 DNA sequence: TGCGCCAGTCCGTGGTGGACAGCCGGAAACACCATATATTTT.

Here the CDR3 DNA reads TGTGCCAGCAGCGTAGCAGGGCAAACTGAAGCTTTCTTT. Amino acids: CASSVAGQTEAFF. The chain joins TRBV9 to TRBJ1-1; a possible D gene is TRBD1 (5 bases). The CDR3 has 13 residues. V lost 0 bases to trimming and J lost 5 bases, with 8 bases between them. Per the germline V gene, CDR1 is SGDLS and CDR2 is YYNGEE.

V is TRBV2 and J is TRBJ1-4; D gene unclear. V gave up 6 bases and J gave up 8 bases, with 13 bases separating them. The germline gives CDR1 SNHLY, CDR2 FYNNEI. The CDR3 covers 13 residues. The CDR3 DNA sequence: TGTGCCAGCAGAATTGAGGGCGCGGAAAAACTGTTTTTT. This sequence encodes CASRIEGAEKLFF. Drawing the rest from reference TRBV2 and TRBJ1-4, the complete variable domain is EPEVTQTPSHQVTQMGQEVILRCVPISNHLYFYWYRQILGQKVEFLVSFYNNEISEKSEIFDDQFSVERPDGSNFTLKIRSTKLEDSAMYFCASRIEGAEKLFFGSGTQLSVL.

The chain carries TRBV5-1 and TRBJ1-1, with TRBD1 as a possible D gene (6 bases). Germline V gene lookup returns CDR1 SGHRS and CDR2 YFSETQ. The CDR3 runs 15 residues. The ends were cut back, 4 bases at V and 0 bases at J, with 13 bases in the middle. This chain's CDR3 is CASSPTDSLNTEAFF. CDR3 sequence (DNA): TGCGCCAGCAGCCCGACGGACAGTCTGAACACTGAAGCTTTCTTT.

The chain is built from TRBV18 and TRBJ2-3, with D maybe TRBD2 (5 bases). The CDR3 has 15 residues. Between the trimmed V and J ends, which lost 3 bases and 5 bases, there was a span of 15 bases. Looked up from germline, CDR1 is KGHSH and CDR2 is LQKENI. The DNA of the CDR3 is TGTGCCAGCTCACCCCCGTCGGGATCCCGAGATACGCAGTATTTT. Protein: CASSPPSGSRDTQYF. Using reference TRBV18 and TRBJ2-3 for the parts outside the CDR3, the full variable domain is NAGVMQNPRHLVRRRGQEARLRCSPMKGHSHVYWYRQLPEEGLKFMVYLQKENIIDESGMPKERFSAEFPKEGPSILRIQQVVRGDSAAYFCASSPPSGSRDTQYFGPGTRLTVL.

The chain carries TRBV27 and TRBJ2-7, with TRBD1 as a possible D gene (6 bases). Trimming pared 3 bases from V and 4 bases from J, leaving 10 bases between. The CDR3 is 13 amino acids. Germline V gene lookup returns CDR1 MNHEY and CDR2 SMNVEV (reference sequence). The CDR3 sequence is CASSFRTEYEQYF. CDR3 sequence (DNA): TGTGCCAGCAGTTTCCGGACAGAATACGAGCAGTACTTC.

This chain links TRBV10-3 with TRBJ2-3, with 15 bases matching TRBD2. Per germline, CDR1 ENHRY and CDR2 SYGVKD. V dropped 5 bases and J dropped 2; count of bases not matched to a gene: 5. The CDR3 is 17 residues long. DNA of the CDR3: TGTGCCATCAGTTCCGGGACTAGCGGGGGGCTCACAGATACGCAGTATTTT. This codes for CAISSGTSGGLTDTQYF.

The J gene is TRBJ2-3, the V gene TRBV6-6; 11 bases map to TRBD2. Germline V gene lookup returns CDR1 MNHNY and CDR2 SVGAGI (reference sequence). The CDR3 length is 15 residues. The J segment lost 4 bases and the V segment lost 6 bases, leaving 6 bases of the junction unmatched. DNA for the CDR3: TGTGCCAGCAGGACTAGCGGGATTTCTTCAGATACGCAGTATTTT. This codes for CASRTSGISSDTQYF.

This chain uses TRBV5-5 with TRBJ1-2; 9 positions agree with TRBD1. Germline values: CDR1 SGHKS, CDR2 YYEKEE (reference sequence). The CDR3 contains 17 residues. V dropped 4 bases and J dropped 0; count of bases not matched to a gene: 10. The CDR3 bases are TGTGCCAGCAGCCCGGGGACAGGGCGGATGGCTAACTATGGCTACACCTTC. Its protein is CASSPGTGRMANYGYTF.

The chain uses TRBV19 and TRBJ1-5; 11 nucleotides match TRBD1. Germline CDR1 LNHDA, CDR2 SQIVND (reference sequence). With V trimmed by 4 bases and J by 3 bases, 5 bases remained unmatched. This CDR3 spans 16 amino acids. CDR3 in DNA: TGTGCCAGTAGTACGGGGACAGGGGGGTACAATCAGCCCCAGCATTTT. Translation gives CASSTGTGGYNQPQHF.

This chain uses TRBV4-1 with TRBJ1-2; D ambiguous. Germline values: CDR1 MGHRA, CDR2 YSYEKL. Deletions cut 4 bases from V and 1 base from J, with 7 bases between. The CDR3 covers 13 residues. CDR3 amino acids: CASSRTVNYGYTF. DNA for the CDR3: TGCGCCAGCAGCCGCACAGTTAACTATGGCTACACCTTC.

This chain joins TRBV5-1 and TRBJ2-2; the match to TRBD2 covers 7 bases. The CDR3 extends over 18 amino acids. Germline V gene sequence: CDR1 SGHRS, CDR2 YFSETQ. Trimming at V came to 2 bases and at J to 1 base, leaving 11 bases not matched to a gene. The CDR3 spells CASSFQGYSGKNTGELFF. CDR3 sequence (DNA): TGCGCCAGCAGCTTCCAGGGATACAGCGGGAAGAACACCGGGGAGCTGTTTTTT.

This chain connects TRBV10-1 to TRBJ1-1; D may be TRBD1 (5 bases). This CDR3 is 17 amino acids long. Trimming cost V 1 base and J 0 bases, with 15 bases left between them. CDR1 and CDR2 from the germline V gene are WNHNN and SYGVQD (reference sequence). CDR3 DNA sequence: TGCGCCAGCAGTGAGTGGGAAGGGACTCCATTGAACACTGAAGCTTTCTTT. Encoded protein: CASSEWEGTPLNTEAFF.

Turning to this clone: Sequence at one end of the junction differs from germline and may be a read error. The CDR3 loop reads CASSPQPANEKLFF. The CDR3 coding sequence is TGTGCCAGCTCTCCACAGCCCGCTAATGAAAAACTGTTTTTT. This rearrangement joins TRBV18 to TRBJ1-4, with D hard to call. The CDR3 has 14 amino acids. Germline V gives CDR1 KGHSH, CDR2 LQKENI.